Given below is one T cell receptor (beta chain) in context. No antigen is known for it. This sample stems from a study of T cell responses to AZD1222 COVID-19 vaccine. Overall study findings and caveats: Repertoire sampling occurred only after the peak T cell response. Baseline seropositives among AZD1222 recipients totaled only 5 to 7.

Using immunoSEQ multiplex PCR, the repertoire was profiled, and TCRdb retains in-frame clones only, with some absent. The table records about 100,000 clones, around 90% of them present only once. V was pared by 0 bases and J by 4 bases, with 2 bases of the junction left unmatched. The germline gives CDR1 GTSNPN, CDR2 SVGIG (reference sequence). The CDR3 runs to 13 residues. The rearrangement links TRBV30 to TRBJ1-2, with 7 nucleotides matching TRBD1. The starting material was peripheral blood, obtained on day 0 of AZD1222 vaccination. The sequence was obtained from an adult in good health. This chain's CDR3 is CAWSVEGAYGYTF. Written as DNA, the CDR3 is TGTGCCTGGAGTGTCGAGGGGGCCTATGGCTACACCTTC.